The next 26 T cell receptor beta chains were all read from a single sample in a study of T cell responses to AZD1222 COVID-19 vaccine (dated by TCRdb to about 2021). The time point label on this specimen signifies: about 28 days (+/-7) after the second vaccine dose. Library construction relied on the immunoSEQ multiplex PCR assay. What TCRdb holds here is the immuneACCESS table cut down to in-frame rearrangements. Part of the clones is not present; checked against another copy, under half of the missing clones reflect an unresolved V gene, and the others are unexplained. Counted in this sample were 110,000 to 150,000 clones; about 88% of them appeared once. The top ten hold approximately 3% of the sample. Sequencing was performed on peripheral blood, taken 28 days after the second AZD1222 dose. The source of these receptors is an adult who received the AZD1222 COVID-19 vaccine.

The gene calls are TRBV19 and TRBJ2-2; D perhaps matches TRBD2 (6 bases). V gave up 3 bases and J gave up 2 bases, with 7 bases separating them. Germline V gives CDR1 LNHDA, CDR2 SQIVND (reference sequence). This CDR3 spans 14 amino acids. The CDR3 DNA reads as TGTGCCAGTAGTATTAGCGGAAACACCGGGGAGCTGTTTTTT. Translation gives CASSISGNTGELFF.

CDR3 region: CASSGSEGQGAREQYF. The CDR3 bases are TGTGCCAGCAGTGGCTCCGAGGGACAGGGGGCGCGTGAGCAGTACTTC. The V gene is TRBV28, the J gene TRBJ2-7, with 12 bases aligning to TRBD1. CDR1 MDHEN and CDR2 SYDVKM come from the germline V gene. V lost 5 bases, J lost 7 bases, and 12 bases stayed unmatched. The length of the CDR3 is 16 residues.

The V call is TRBV30, the J call TRBJ2-5; the match to TRBD2 covers 11 bases. From germline, CDR1 is GTSNPN and CDR2 SVGIG (reference sequence). The CDR3 sequence is 15 residues long. Trimming cost V 0 bases and J 4 bases; bases outside gene matches: 4. This CDR3 reads CAWSVHTSGRETQYF. Here the CDR3 DNA reads TGTGCCTGGAGTGTACATACTAGCGGGAGAGAGACCCAGTACTTC.

The rearrangement joins TRBV11-2 to TRBJ2-5; possibly TRBD1 for D (5 bases). CDR3 length: 16 residues. V gave up 1 base and J gave up 2 bases, with 14 bases separating them. Germline CDR1 and CDR2: SGHAT and FQNNGV. CDR3 sequence (DNA): TGTGCCAGCAGCTTAGGGGGCCTACAGGAGCAAGAGACCCAGTACTTC. Protein sequence: CASSLGGLQEQETQYF.

The V gene is TRBV18, the J gene TRBJ1-2, with TRBD1 matching over 7 bases. This CDR3 is 13 amino acids long. CDR1 and CDR2 (germline): KGHSH, LQKENI. J lost 8 bases, V lost 4 bases, and 7 bases had no gene match. The CDR3 sequence is CASSRDRVEGYTF. The DNA of the CDR3 is TGTGCCAGCTCACGCGACAGGGTGGAAGGCTACACCTTC.

In its sample, this clone was seen a few times. The rearrangement uses TRBV14 and TRBJ2-1, with D perhaps matching TRBD1 (5 bases). Trimming removed 4 bases from V and 12 bases from J, with 28 bases in between. The germline V gene has CDR1 SGHDN and CDR2 FVKESK. This CDR3 region has 17 residues. The CDR3 sequence is CASSPGQTSKSTMMQFF. For the CDR3, the DNA is TGTGCCAGCAGCCCCGGACAAACCTCTAAGTCTACAATGATGCAGTTCTTC. Using reference TRBV14 and TRBJ2-1 for the parts outside the CDR3, the full variable domain is EAGVTQFPSHSVIEKGQTVTLRCDPISGHDNLYWYRRVMGKEIKFLLHFVKESKQDESGMPNNRFLAERTGGTYSTLKVQPAELEDSGVYFCASSPGQTSKSTMMQFFGPGTRLTVL.

The chain employs TRBV27 and TRBJ1-2; possible D gene TRBD1, 6 bases. CDR1 is MNHEY and CDR2 is SMNVEV in the germline V gene (reference sequence). The CDR3 is 15 amino acids. The V end was cut by 5 bases, the J end by 2 bases, with 15 bases between. The CDR3 is CASSPITGNNYGYTF. The CDR3 DNA is TGTGCCAGCAGTCCGATAACAGGGAACAACTATGGCTACACCTTC.

This clone was counted a few times. The chain employs TRBV4-1 and TRBJ2-7; D is unclear. Germline-derived CDR1 and CDR2 are MGHRA and YSYEKL. The V and J ends lost 1 base and 6 bases respectively, with 10 bases between them. The CDR3 runs 13 residues. The CDR3 spells CASSQGPSREQYF. The CDR3 DNA follows: TGCGCCAGCAGCCAAGGGCCTAGTCGCGAGCAGTACTTC.

This rearrangement joins TRBV30 to TRBJ2-2; D is ambiguous. Germline V gene lookup returns CDR1 GTSNPN and CDR2 SVGIG (reference sequence). The CDR3 is made up of 10 amino acids. V lost 1 base and J 7 bases, leaving 1 base between the germline ends. Written as DNA, the CDR3 is TGTGCCTGGAGTGGCGGGGAGCTGTTTTTT. This sequence encodes CAWSGGELFF.

J is TRBJ2-1 and V is TRBV29-1; 8 bases are shared with TRBD2. Germline values: CDR1 SQVTM, CDR2 ANQGSEA. The CDR3 consists of 15 residues. The J segment lost 4 bases and the V segment lost 3 bases, leaving 8 bases of the junction unmatched. The CDR3: CSVDQSSGAYNEQFF. In DNA, the CDR3 is TGCAGCGTTGATCAGAGTAGCGGGGCTTACAATGAGCAGTTCTTC.

The genes are TRBV28 and TRBJ2-1; 8 nucleotides match TRBD1. The CDR3 totals 16 residues. Trimming took 10 bases from V and 0 from J; bases not matched to a gene: 11. The germline CDR1 and CDR2 sequences are MDHEN and SYDVKM. As DNA, the CDR3 is TGTGCCATCATGGGGACAGGCCCTAGCTCCTACAATGAGCAGTTCTTC. It translates to CAIMGTGPSSYNEQFF.

There are a few counts of this clone. The chain combines TRBV28 with TRBJ2-7; TRBD1 matches at 9 bases. In germline, CDR1 is MDHEN, CDR2 SYDVKM. The CDR3 covers 14 residues. J gave up 3 bases and V 6 bases, and 6 bases lay outside the gene matches. The CDR3 DNA is TGTGCCAGCAGACCTCCGGGACAGGGCTACGAGCAGTACTTC. Its translation: CASRPPGQGYEQYF.

The CDR3: CASTLMNTEAFF. Here the CDR3 DNA reads TGTGCCAGCACCCTTATGAACACTGAAGCTTTCTTT. This sequence joins TRBV28 and TRBJ1-1; D remains ambiguous. Germline CDR1 MDHEN, CDR2 SYDVKM. Trimming left V 7 bases short and J 0 bases short, with 6 bases between. The CDR3 covers 12 residues. Based on the CDR3 plus reference TRBV28 and TRBJ1-1, the full variable domain is DVKVTQSSRYLVKRTGEKVFLECVQDMDHENMFWYRQDPGLGLRLIYFSYDVKMKEKGDIPEGYSVSREKKERFSLILESASTNQTSMYLCASTLMNTEAFFGQGTRLTVV.

The chain carries TRBV7-9 and TRBJ1-2, with TRBD1 as a possible D gene (5 bases). The CDR3 covers 13 residues. Trimming pared 6 bases from V and 5 bases from J, leaving 13 bases between. Germline CDR1 SEHNR, CDR2 FQNEAQ (reference sequence). CDR3 in amino acids: CASSPGTVYGYTF. The CDR3 DNA reads as TGTGCCAGCAGTCCCGGGACGGTTTATGGCTACACCTTC.

The chain employs TRBV19 and TRBJ2-1; 8 bases line up with TRBD1. CDR1 and CDR2 (germline): LNHDA, SQIVND (reference sequence). The V gene end was trimmed by 6 bases and the J gene end by 8 bases; junction bases not matched to a gene: 12. There are 15 residues in the CDR3. The CDR3 sequence is CASSLQQGVWDEQFF. In nucleotides, the CDR3 is TGTGCCAGTAGCTTACAACAGGGGGTCTGGGATGAGCAGTTCTTC.

The chain has TRBV5-3 and TRBJ1-2; D not certain. TRBV5-3 is reported as an ORF; its role is uncertain. The CDR3 spans 15 residues. V lost 3 bases and J 1 base, leaving 13 bases between the germline ends. The CDR3 loop reads CARSWADGINYGYTF. DNA of the CDR3: TGTGCCAGAAGCTGGGCGGACGGGATTAACTATGGCTACACCTTC.

The chain combines TRBV5-4 with TRBJ1-2, with D possibly matching TRBD1 (5 bases). CDR1 SGHNT and CDR2 YYREEE come from the germline V gene (reference sequence). The CDR3 is 16 amino acids. V shed 3 bases and J shed 0 bases, with 15 bases lying between them. CDR3 DNA sequence: TGTGCCAGCAGCTCGGGTGGACATGGAGCTAACTATGGCTACACCTTC. It translates to CASSSGGHGANYGYTF.

The chain has TRBV19 and TRBJ1-2, with 7 bases lining up with TRBD1. CDR3 length: 14 amino acids. The germline V gene has CDR1 LNHDA and CDR2 SQIVND (reference sequence). With V trimmed by 3 bases and J by 4 bases, 5 bases remained unmatched. CDR3 loop: CASSMAGTAYGYTF. The CDR3 DNA reads TGTGCCAGTAGTATGGCAGGGACAGCCTATGGCTACACCTTC.

Only one count was recorded for this clone. V and J are TRBV3-1 (or the pseudogene TRBV3-2) and TRBJ1-2; TRBD1 might be the D (6 bases). This CDR3 has 17 amino acids. CDR1 is LGHDT, CDR2 YNNKEL, per germline (reference sequence). The ends were cut back, 1 base at V and 0 bases at J, with 15 bases in the middle. CDR3 residues: CASSQVVDRPTNYGYTF. In nucleotides, the CDR3 is TGTGCCAGCAGCCAAGTGGTGGACAGACCAACTAACTATGGCTACACCTTC.

The sample holds one count of this clone. This chain links TRBV7-2 with TRBJ2-1; D remains ambiguous. V lost 2 bases and J 2 bases, leaving 7 bases between the germline ends. This CDR3 contains 14 residues. Germline values: CDR1 SGHTA, CDR2 FQGNSA. Here the CDR3 reads CASSLYGAYNEQFF. Here the CDR3 DNA reads TGTGCCAGCAGCTTATACGGTGCCTACAATGAGCAGTTCTTC. Variable domain in full (rest from reference TRBV7-2 and TRBJ2-1): GAGVSQSPSNKVTEKGKDVELRCDPISGHTALYWYRQSLGQGLEFLIYFQGNSAPDKSGLPSDRFSAERTGGSVSTLTIQRTQQEDSAVYLCASSLYGAYNEQFFGPGTRLTVL.

Here the CDR3 reads CASSLVGGQSYNEQFF. As DNA, the CDR3 is TGTGCCAGCAGCTTGGTAGGGGGCCAGTCCTACAATGAGCAGTTCTTC. This chain joins TRBV5-6 and TRBJ2-1, with 7 bases matching TRBD1. The V segment lost 0 bases and the J segment 1 base; nucleotides outside the gene matches: 4. The V gene's germline CDR1 is SGHDT and CDR2 YYEEEE. The CDR3 spans 16 residues.

The chain recombines TRBV9 with TRBJ1-2, with D hard to call. This CDR3 spans 15 amino acids. Per germline, CDR1 SGDLS and CDR2 YYNGEE. The V gene lost 4 bases and the J gene lost 5 bases, with 18 bases spanning the gap. CDR3 in DNA: TGTGCCAGCAGCCCCCCCGCTGGCAGCCTTTATGGCTACACCTTC. Its protein product is CASSPPAGSLYGYTF.

The V call is TRBV4-3, the J call TRBJ2-2; D is ambiguous. This CDR3 comprises 16 residues. Between the trimmed V and J ends, which lost 0 bases and 5 bases, there was a span of 13 bases. Germline V gene lookup returns CDR1 LGHNA and CDR2 YSLEER. Here the CDR3 DNA reads TGCGCCAGCAGCCAAGATATGACCAGGCCTACCGGGGAGCTGTTTTTT. Protein product: CASSQDMTRPTGELFF.

This clone was observed once. V is TRBV12-3 or TRBV12-4 and J is TRBJ1-4, with D possibly being TRBD1 (5 bases). The CDR3 runs to 13 residues. V dropped 10 bases and J dropped 5 bases, with 14 bases sitting between them. The CDR3 DNA reads as TGTGCCATCCAACGGGGGGGAAATGAAAAACTGTTTTTT. Its protein is CAIQRGGNEKLFF.

V and J are TRBV5-1 and TRBJ1-3; D is undetermined. V lost 0 bases and J 0 bases, leaving 4 bases between the germline ends. This CDR3 comprises 14 residues. In germline, CDR1 is SGHRS, CDR2 YFSETQ. CDR3 sequence reads: CASSLDSSGNTIYF. CDR3 bases: TGCGCCAGCAGCTTGGACAGCTCTGGAAACACCATATATTTT. Full variable domain (rest looked up from reference TRBV5-1 and TRBJ1-3): KAGVTQTPRYLIKTRGQQVTLSCSPISGHRSVSWYQQTPGQGLQFLFEYFSETQRNKGNFPGRFSGRQFSNSRSEMNVSTLELGDSALYLCASSLDSSGNTIYFGEGSWLTVV.

J is TRBJ2-3 and V is TRBV5-3; 10 nucleotides align to TRBD2. TRBV5-3 falls under the ORF class, with uncertain function. The CDR3 is 19 residues long. The junction had 13 bases not matched to a gene; V was cut back by 1 base and J by 2 bases. The CDR3 loop reads CARSLYLAGDWWDTDTQYF. The CDR3 DNA reads as TGTGCCAGAAGCTTGTACCTAGCGGGAGACTGGTGGGACACAGATACGCAGTATTTT.